The present TCR beta chain was sequenced within a study of blood T cell repertoires in COVID-19 (TCRdb year 2020). Background on the whole study: The collaborator samples originated in the United States, Italy and Spain and spanned the acute and convalescent phases of COVID-19. The prospective study material was composed of cDNA or gDNA derived from T cells, B-cell-depleted T cells, or PBMCs. The dataset comprised deeply sampled blood TCRbeta repertoires from subjects exposed to, actively infected with, or recovered from COVID-19. The repertoires were made available in a free public database intended to serve as a resource for research on the immune response to SARS-CoV-2. Samples were obtained from the ongoing ImmuneRACE study (first 160 participants) and from about 1,300 subjects provided by 6 global collaborators. Nearly every sample came with metadata listing a de-identified subject ID, COVID-19 status, age in years and sex. Where available, HLA class I and class II types were taken from metadata supplied by the sample provider and were not determined by assay-based typing. Overall results and qualifications from the work: How much clinical and demographic metadata was included differed by source and by participant, and the metadata was provided uncurated.

The immunoSEQ Assay, a bias-controlled multiplex PCR, was used to amplify TCRbeta CDR3 regions from genomic DNA. In the source study's methods: Within the assay, amplification of reference gene primers was used to estimate how many nucleated cells each sample contained. Sequence reads were collapsed and filtered to measure the absolute abundance of every unique TCRbeta CDR3 rearrangement. For each sample, productive Simpson clonality was calculated as the square root of Simpson's diversity index over productive rearrangements. The clones in this table, taken by TCRdb from immuneACCESS, are in-frame only. Not every clone is retained; where verified, under half of the shortfall comes from an unresolved V gene, and the cause of the rest is unknown. V, J and clone size derive from that table, while D and trimming were established from the DNA sequence. Recorded for this sample are fewer than 350,000 clones; 75% to 90% of them occurred a single time. Roughly 5.2% of the sample is held by the ten biggest clonotypes.

CDR1 SGDLS and CDR2 YYNGEE were looked up in the germline V gene. From its cysteine to its phenylalanine, the CDR3 spans 16 amino acids. The sequence is cut down to CDR3 DNA, 48 bases in frame from base 1. V lost 3 bases and J lost 3 bases; the stretch between them is 15 bases long. This clone turned up a few times. What this receptor recognizes is not known. No base quality information exists; no much larger clone differs at one position. In the prospective study, participants were roughly 18 to 100 years old, resided in approximately 25 geographic areas of the United States, and were enrolled through a virtual design. In the prospective study, cohorts were assigned on the basis of participant-reported clinical history obtained from a screening survey and a study questionnaire. For ImmuneRACE Cohort 3, a participant was defined as recovered based on two consecutive negative NP/OP PCR tests, clearance by a healthcare professional, or resolution of symptoms. In the prospective study, whole blood, serum and a nasopharyngeal or oropharyngeal swab were collected from each participant by mobile phlebotomists. Participants in the prospective study had the option to provide additional blood draws and questionnaires over a roughly two-month period. Before DNA extraction, blood samples from the prospective study were shipped at room temperature or frozen.

The chain is made from TRBV9 and TRBJ2-2; perhaps TRBD1 is the D gene, with 6 bases matching. The receptor's source is a man aged 60 to 69 who had recovered from COVID-19. Sequences were obtained from PBMCs or T cells enriched from blood (not recorded which). The CDR3 protein sequence reads: CASSDIGQGYTGELFF. The nucleotide sequence reads as follows: TGTGCCAGCAGCGACATAGGGCAGGGGTACACCGGGGAGCTGTTTTTT.